The 23 T cell receptor beta chains listed next were all sequenced from one sample in a study of blood T cells in healthy people across ages. Primers used in a second PCR of about 7 to 11 cycles were a sample-barcoded 5' primer and a J-beta primer mix. TCRdb fed the 5' RACE reads into MiXCR, producing one record per CDR3 protein. Of 350,000 to 450,000 distinct CDR3 sequences in the sample, approximately 51% were seen once. Sequencing was done on a sample of blood. These TCRs come from a man between 60 and 75 years old in good health.

This clonotype was recorded once. The conserved closing phenylalanine or tryptophan is absent in this CDR3, likely reflecting a read error. The DNA is omitted, as the CDR3 cannot be located on it reliably, and the CDR3 follows TCRdb's listing. The chain combines TRBV6-2 or TRBV6-3 with TRBJ2-1; the table assigns TRBD1, which was not confirmed against the DNA. Germline CDR1 is MNHEY and CDR2 is SVGEGT. Ends included, the CDR3 has 18 residues. The CDR3 region is CASSYPGDRRGHGYTFGS.

This clonotype was seen at least ten times. This may stem from a read error, because a much larger clone lies one nucleotide away. The chain carries TRBV29-1 and TRBJ2-5; D call uncertain. Germline V gene data show CDR1 as SQVTM and CDR2 as ANQGSEA. Trimming pared 6 bases from V and 11 bases from J, leaving 25 bases between. CDR3 length: 14 residues. The CDR3 nucleotides read TGCAGCGTCCAGAAGGTTACCCGCCCTCTGGAGCAGTACTTC. It yields the protein CSVQKVTRPLEQYF.

This chain uses TRBV20-1 with TRBJ2-5; tentatively, D is TRBD2 (5 bases). The CDR3 length is 14 residues. In germline, CDR1 is DFQATT, CDR2 SNEGSKA (reference sequence). The V and J ends lost 4 bases and 11 bases respectively, with 23 bases between them. The CDR3 nucleotides read TGCAGTGCTAAAATTGGGAGCTGGGTAAACGGGCAGTACTTC. It translates to CSAKIGSWVNGQYF.

The V call is TRBV6-4, the J call TRBJ1-1; D not certain. Trimming shortened V by 3 bases and J by 5 bases, and 13 bases separated the two germline ends. Germline CDR1 and CDR2: MRHNA and SNTAGT. This CDR3 is built from 14 residues. This CDR3 is CASSDSSSNTEAFF. The CDR3, as DNA: TGTGCCAGCAGTGATAGCAGTTCAAATACTGAAGCTTTCTTT.

The rearrangement uses TRBV7-8 and TRBJ1-2; 9 positions match TRBD1. This CDR3 has 15 residues. CDR1 is SGHVS, CDR2 FQNEAQ, per germline. Losses at the gene ends were 4 bases for V and 5 bases for J; bases not matched to a gene: 8. In nucleotides, the CDR3 is TGTGCCAGCAGCTACGACAGGGGGGGAAGGTATGGCTACACCTTC. Translation gives CASSYDRGGRYGYTF.

The V and J genes are TRBV6-2 or TRBV6-3 and TRBJ2-1, with D hard to call. The CDR3 extends over 13 amino acids. The ends were cut back, 4 bases at V and 10 bases at J, with 14 bases in the middle. Germline CDR1 is MNHEY and CDR2 is SVGEGT. CDR3 DNA: TGTGCCAGCAGTTCCCCGCGAGGCCGCGAGCAGTTCTTC. This translates into CASSSPRGREQFF.

The DNA of the CDR3 is TGTGCCAGCAGTGGGCACGGGGGCCCTACTCGAGAGCAGTTCTTC. Translated, it gives CASSGHGGPTREQFF. This chain joins TRBV6-1 and TRBJ2-1; D could derive from TRBD1 or TRBD2 (6 bases each). V gave up 4 bases and J gave up 10 bases, with 20 bases separating them. This CDR3 is built from 15 residues. Germline CDR1 MNHNS, CDR2 SASEGT.

About this clonotype itself: This may arise from a read error, as a much more abundant clone is one base away. The chain is built from TRBV14 and TRBJ2-1; D is uncertain. Germline CDR1 SGHDN, CDR2 FVKESK. Trimming took off 4 bases at V and 10 bases at J, with 17 bases between the two ends. CDR3 length: 14 residues. The chain's CDR3 is CASSRATGGVEQFF. The CDR3 DNA sequence: TGTGCCAGCAGCCGAGCGACCGGCGGCGTGGAGCAGTTCTTC.

The V and J genes are TRBV15 and TRBJ2-1, with 10 positions matching TRBD2. The CDR3 sequence is 14 residues long. Germline V CDR1 and CDR2: LNHNV, YYDKDF (reference sequence). The V and J ends lost 8 bases and 8 bases, in that order; junction bases with no gene match: 9. The CDR3 bases are TGTGCCACCGCTAAAAGCGGGAGGGTAGATGAGCAGTTCTTC. Translation: CATAKSGRVDEQFF.

The V gene is TRBV27, the J gene TRBJ1-2; TRBD1 aligns across 7 bases. V shed 6 bases, J shed 6 bases, and the junction held 13 bases outside the gene matches. This CDR3 comprises 15 residues. CDR1 and CDR2 from the germline V gene are MNHEY and SMNVEV (reference sequence). The CDR3 DNA follows: TGTGCCAGCAGCACCACCCGACAGGGATCGAATGGCTACACCTTC. Amino acid sequence: CASSTTRQGSNGYTF.

This clonotype was counted only a few times. V usage is TRBV7-9 and J usage is TRBJ2-5; 9 bases agree with TRBD1. With V trimmed by 7 bases and J by 11 bases, 20 bases remained unmatched. In germline, CDR1 is SEHNR, CDR2 FQNEAQ (reference sequence). This CDR3 is built from 16 residues. The CDR3 region is CASTPSGTGRAGEQYF. Written as DNA, the CDR3 is TGTGCCAGCACCCCAAGTGGGACAGGGCGCGCCGGTGAGCAGTACTTC.

This chain connects TRBV20-1 to TRBJ2-7; 13 bases match TRBD2. The J call is doubtful: the DNA matches TRBJ2-5 better. The V gene's germline CDR1 is DFQATT and CDR2 SNEGSKA (reference sequence). The CDR3 is made up of 15 amino acids. Here the CDR3 DNA reads TGCAGTGCGTCTAGAGGACTAGCGGGAGTGGAGACCCAGTACTTC. Its translation is CSASRGLAGVETQYF.

This clonotype was found a few times. The rearrangement links TRBV25-1 to TRBJ2-3; TRBD2 is a possible D gene (5 bases). Germline V CDR1 and CDR2: MGHDK, SYGVNS. The CDR3 totals 15 residues. Trimming took 5 bases from V and 5 from J, leaving 17 bases between them. DNA of the CDR3: TGTGCCAGCAGTCCTGGAACTAGGGCAGGAGATACGCAGTATTTT. This sequence encodes CASSPGTRAGDTQYF.

The chain employs TRBV6-6 and TRBJ2-5, with D possibly TRBD2 on 6 matching bases. The J call is uncertain, as TRBJ2-7 better fits the DNA end. Looked up from germline, CDR1 is MNHNY and CDR2 is SVGAGI (reference sequence). The CDR3 is 12 amino acids. The CDR3 region has the DNA TGTGCCAGCAGCCGGGACTCACACGAGCAGTACTTC. Translated: CASSRDSHEQYF.

The V gene is TRBV20-1, the J gene TRBJ1-2; D not certain. The CDR3 extends over 12 amino acids. Trimming removed 6 bases from V and 0 bases from J, with 8 bases in between. Germline V gene data show CDR1 as DFQATT and CDR2 as SNEGSKA (reference sequence). CDR3 nucleotide sequence: TGCAGTGCCCACGGAGCTAACTATGGCTACACCTTC. This encodes CSAHGANYGYTF.

This clonotype was counted once. The junction departs from germline at one end; a sequencing error may be responsible. CDR3 sequence (DNA): TGTGCCAGCAGGTTATGGAGTCGGCAGGGGCTCCTCGAGCAGTACTTC. Translation: CASRLWSRQGLLEQYF. The chain recombines TRBV28 with TRBJ2-7; TRBD1 is a possible D gene (6 bases). The CDR3 has 16 amino acids. CDR1 and CDR2 (germline): MDHEN, SYDVKM. The full variable domain, in which reference TRBV28 and TRBJ2-7 provide the parts outside the CDR3, is DVKVTQSSRYLVKRTGEKVFLECVQDMDHENMFWYRQDPGLGLRLIYFSYDVKMKEKGDIPEGYSVSREKKERFSLILESASTNQTSMYLCASRLWSRQGLLEQYFGPGTRLTVT.

This clonotype was seen a few times. The chain employs TRBV7-2 and TRBJ1-2; tentatively, D is TRBD1 (5 bases). The germline V and J ends were trimmed by 1 base and 6 bases, with 6 bases remaining between them. Germline V gives CDR1 SGHTA, CDR2 FQGNSA. The CDR3 length is 12 residues. The CDR3 DNA is TGTGCCAGCAGCTTAGGGGGGAATGGCTACACCTTC. This gives the protein CASSLGGNGYTF.

The chain links TRBV18 to TRBJ2-1, with 11 bases aligning to TRBD1. The CDR3 sequence is 15 residues long. Losses at the gene ends were 5 bases for V and 3 bases for J; bases not matched to a gene: 3. Germline V gene data show CDR1 as KGHSH and CDR2 as LQKENI. Here the CDR3 DNA reads TGTGCCAGCTCAACCGGGACAGGGGGCTACAATGAGCAGTTCTTC. Amino acids: CASSTGTGGYNEQFF.

This clonotype has just a few counts. The chain has TRBV21-1 and TRBJ1-5. TRBV21-1 is a pseudogene segment. The CDR3 totals 17 residues. The CDR3 protein is CASPTDSRRAANQPQHF. CDR3 DNA sequence: TGTGCCAGCCCCACGGATTCCCGCCGGGCCGCCAATCAGCCCCAGCATTTT.

This clonotype was detected a few times. The chain carries TRBV7-3 and TRBJ2-1, with 9 nucleotides matching TRBD1. V lost 5 bases, J lost 1 base, and 6 bases stayed unmatched. In germline, CDR1 is SGHTA, CDR2 FQGTGA. The CDR3 contains 16 residues. CDR3 sequence (DNA): TGTGCCAGCAGCCCTCAGACAGGGGGGTCCTACAATGAGCAGTTCTTC. This translates into CASSPQTGGSYNEQFF.

The chain links TRBV7-2 to TRBJ2-1; D is uncertain. In germline, CDR1 is SGHTA, CDR2 FQGNSA. V lost 1 base to trimming and J lost 8 bases, with 9 bases between them. This CDR3 region has 13 residues. The CDR3 sequence: CASSLVRWDEQFF. The CDR3 DNA is TGTGCCAGCAGCTTAGTCCGATGGGATGAGCAGTTCTTC.

This chain connects TRBV2 to TRBJ1-1, with D perhaps matching TRBD1 (5 bases). V was shortened by 4 bases and J by 3 bases, with 18 bases between the two germline ends. CDR3 length equals 16 residues. CDR1 and CDR2 from the germline V gene are SNHLY and FYNNEI. The CDR3 DNA follows: TGTGCCAGCAGTGCTAATATCCGGGACTGGGACACTGAAGCTTTCTTT. This translates into CASSANIRDWDTEAFF.

The chain has TRBV9 and TRBJ2-1; no clear D gene. The CDR3 is made up of 16 amino acids. The V gene lost 0 bases and the J gene lost 0 bases, with 10 bases spanning the gap. CDR1 is SGDLS, CDR2 YYNGEE, per germline. CDR3 region: CASSVGVGPSYNEQFF. CDR3 nucleotides: TGTGCCAGCAGCGTAGGTGTCGGGCCCTCCTACAATGAGCAGTTCTTC.